Listed below are T cell receptor beta chains from one sample, sequenced in a study of monozygotic twins with inflammatory bowel disease. TCRdb derives one entry per CDR3 protein from the 5' RACE reads, leaving out DNA. Across more than 300,000 distinct CDR3 sequences, the top ten clones capture around 2.6% of the sample. The specimen was blood. Receptors originate from a human donor with ulcerative colitis or Crohn's disease, or a healthy co-twin of an affected twin (not recorded which). CDR3s include the opening cysteine and the closing phenylalanine or tryptophan.

TRBV5-6	TRBJ2-3	CASSSAPSVGHTDTQYF
TRBV5-1	TRBJ2-5	CASSLVGDTQETQYF
TRBV27	TRBJ2-3	CASSLNPPGTQYF
TRBV5-1	TRBJ2-1	CASREAFTYNEQFF
TRBV5-6	TRBJ2-7	CASSPAGTTYEQYF
TRBV11-3	TRBJ2-4	CASSGRAWGNIQYF
TRBV29-1	TRBJ1-1	CSVVQTMNTEAFF
TRBV10-3	TRBJ2-7	CAISDLGQGADEQYF
TRBV5-6	TRBJ2-2	CASSLREQFTGELFF
TRBV6-1	TRBJ2-1	CASSGTFPLYNEQFF
TRBV7-9	TRBJ1-2	CASSVDPGSGYGYTF
TRBV20-1	TRBJ2-3	CSAAPSGGDTQYF
TRBV4-3	TRBJ1-2	CASSQDKFFYGYTF
TRBV18	TRBJ1-5	CASSDQGNNQPQHF
TRBV11-2	TRBJ2-2	CASSLKSFLAALPTGELFF
TRBV7-2	TRBJ2-1	CASSLVSGGVPYNEQFF
TRBV29-1	TRBJ2-7	CSVEGGRSSYEQYF
TRBV6-2/TRBV6-3	TRBJ2-3	CASSYYTQGTDTQYF